What follows are 9 T cell receptor beta chains derived from one specimen sequenced in a study of shared clonotypes between healthy human individuals. Clones were read by immunoSEQ multiplex PCR, and TCRdb kept only the in-frame ones, dropping some. There are fewer than 550,000 clones in the sample; over 75% occur only once, and roughly an eighth lies in the top ten. Sequencing used PBMCs. These receptors came from a woman aged 40 to 50 in good health. Some clones in this sample may be carry-over from other donors' samples.

The chain is built from TRBV29-1 and TRBJ2-1; D possibly corresponds to TRBD2 (5 bases). The CDR3 runs 10 residues. Deletions cut 7 bases from V and 9 bases from J, with 10 bases between. Germline-derived CDR1 and CDR2 are SQVTM and ANQGSEA. CDR3 sequence: CSATRGEQFF. As DNA, the CDR3 is TGCAGCGCTACCCGGGGTGAGCAGTTCTTC.

In its sample, this clone was seen a few times. The chain uses TRBV9 and TRBJ1-1; 8 bases fit TRBD1. Germline CDR1 and CDR2: SGDLS and YYNGEE. The CDR3 sequence is 15 residues long. After removal of 1 base from V and 1 base from J, the junction contained 3 bases not matched to a gene. This CDR3 reads CASSVYGTGNTEAFF. The DNA of the CDR3 is TGTGCCAGCAGCGTATACGGGACAGGGAACACTGAAGCTTTCTTT. The full variable domain, in which reference TRBV9 and TRBJ1-1 provide the parts outside the CDR3, is DSGVTQTPKHLITATGQRVTLRCSPRSGDLSVYWYQQSLDQGLQFLIQYYNGEERAKGNILERFSAQQFPDLHSELNLSSLELGDSALYFCASSVYGTGNTEAFFGQGTRLTVV.

This chain links TRBV5-1 with TRBJ2-3; the match to TRBD2 covers 11 bases. This CDR3 is 16 amino acids long. After removal of 4 bases from V and 2 bases from J, the junction contained 6 bases not matched to a gene. Germline V gene sequence: CDR1 SGHRS, CDR2 YFSETQ. This chain's CDR3 is CASSRGLADSTDTQYF. CDR3 bases: TGCGCCAGCAGCCGGGGACTAGCGGATTCCACAGATACGCAGTATTTT.

The genes are TRBV7-2 and TRBJ1-4; 9 bases match TRBD1. Germline V lookup: CDR1 SGHTA, CDR2 FQGNSA. Losses at the gene ends were 1 base for V and 6 bases for J; bases not matched to a gene: 3. The CDR3 length is 15 residues. CDR3 protein: CASSLGGQGYEKLFF. The CDR3 coding sequence is TGTGCCAGCAGCTTAGGGGGACAGGGATATGAAAAACTGTTTTTT.

This clone has a single count. This chain joins TRBV27 and TRBJ2-7; no definite D call. The CDR3 loop spans 13 amino acids. V lost 5 bases to trimming and J lost 7 bases, with 15 bases between them. The germline gives CDR1 MNHEY, CDR2 SMNVEV (reference sequence). The DNA for the CDR3 is TGTGCCAGCAGTCCCCGGAGAGCTAGAGAGCAGTACTTC. Protein product: CASSPRRAREQYF.

The chain employs TRBV5-1 and TRBJ2-7, with D unresolved. Deletions cut 1 base from V and 0 bases from J, with 17 bases between. Germline lookup yields CDR1 SGHRS and CDR2 YFSETQ. The CDR3 consists of 17 residues. The CDR3 region is CASSLISTYSSSYEQYF. The CDR3 DNA reads TGCGCCAGCAGCTTGATCTCTACGTACAGCAGCTCCTACGAGCAGTACTTC.

CDR3 nucleotide sequence: TGTGCCAGCACGCAGGGGGTTTTTGAGACCCAGTACTTC. Translating gives CASTQGVFETQYF. The chain joins TRBV6-1 to TRBJ2-5; TRBD1 aligns across 7 bases. CDR3 length equals 13 residues. Germline CDR1 and CDR2: MNHNS and SASEGT. Unmatched junction bases numbered 7, after V lost 7 bases and J lost 5 bases.

The J gene is TRBJ2-7, the V gene TRBV28; D may be TRBD2 (5 bases). In germline, CDR1 is MDHEN, CDR2 SYDVKM. Trimming cost V 6 bases and J 5 bases, with 17 bases left between them. The CDR3 length is 14 residues. CDR3 bases: TGTGCCAGCAGCCAAGGTCGGGGTGGGAACGAGCAGTACTTC. Protein product: CASSQGRGGNEQYF.

This clone was counted only a few times. The sample carries other DNA sequences with the same CDR3. The chain links TRBV30 to TRBJ1-3; no definite D call. This CDR3 is 15 amino acids long. Looked up from germline, CDR1 is GTSNPN and CDR2 is SVGIG (reference sequence). V shed 4 bases and J shed 0 bases, with 13 bases lying between them. CDR3 coding DNA: TGTGCCTGGACCCTCGGGCAGGTCTCTGGAAACACCATATATTTT. Protein: CAWTLGQVSGNTIYF.